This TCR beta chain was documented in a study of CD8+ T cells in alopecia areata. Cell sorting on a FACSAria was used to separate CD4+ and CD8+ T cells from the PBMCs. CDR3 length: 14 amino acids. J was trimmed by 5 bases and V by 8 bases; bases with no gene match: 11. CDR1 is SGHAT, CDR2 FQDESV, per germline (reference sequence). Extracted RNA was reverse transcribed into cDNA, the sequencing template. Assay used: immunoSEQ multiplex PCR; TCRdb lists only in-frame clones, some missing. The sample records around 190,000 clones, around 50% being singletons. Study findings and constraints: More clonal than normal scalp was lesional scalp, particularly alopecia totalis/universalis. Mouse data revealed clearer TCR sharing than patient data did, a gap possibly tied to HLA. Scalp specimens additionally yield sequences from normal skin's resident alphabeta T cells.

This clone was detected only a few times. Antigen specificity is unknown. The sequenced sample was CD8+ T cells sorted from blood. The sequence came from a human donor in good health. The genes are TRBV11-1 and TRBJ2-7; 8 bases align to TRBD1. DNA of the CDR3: TGTGCCAGCGGTGAGGACAGGGCAATGAACGAGCAGTACTTC. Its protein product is CASGEDRAMNEQYF.